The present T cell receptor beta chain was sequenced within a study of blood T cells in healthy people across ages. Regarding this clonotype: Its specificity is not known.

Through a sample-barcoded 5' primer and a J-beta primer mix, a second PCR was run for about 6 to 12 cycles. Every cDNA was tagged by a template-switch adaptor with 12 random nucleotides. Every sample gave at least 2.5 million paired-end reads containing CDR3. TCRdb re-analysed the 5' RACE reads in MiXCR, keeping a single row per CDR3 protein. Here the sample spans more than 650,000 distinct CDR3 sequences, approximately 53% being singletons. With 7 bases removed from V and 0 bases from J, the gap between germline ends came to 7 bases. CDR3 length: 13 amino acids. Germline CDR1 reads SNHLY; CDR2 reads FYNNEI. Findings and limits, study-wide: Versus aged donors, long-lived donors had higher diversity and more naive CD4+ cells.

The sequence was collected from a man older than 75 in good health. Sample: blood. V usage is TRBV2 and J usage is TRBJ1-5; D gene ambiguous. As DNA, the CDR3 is TGTGCCAGCATGGAGAATAGCAATCAGCCCCAGCATTTT. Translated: CASMENSNQPQHF.